The T cell receptor beta chain described here comes from a study of memory CD8 T cells in hepatitis C reinfection (dated by TCRdb to the late 2010s). Study-wide context: Three donors spontaneously resolved two consecutive HCV infections, while two donors cleared a primary infection but became chronically infected after reinfection. HCV reinfection was defined by a positive HCV RNA test following two negative tests taken at least 60 days apart. Pre-reinfection samples were collected between 55 and 20 weeks before reinfection was detected. The study tracked the TCR beta repertoire of virus-specific CD8 T cells longitudinally across an HCV reinfection episode in five donors. Between about 2008 and 2012, about 5 reinfection cases with stored pre-reinfection samples were identified. In the reinfection study, participants who had resolved a prior HCV infection were followed every 3 months.

In the germline V gene, CDR1 corresponds to SGDLS and CDR2 to YYNGEE. For this chain, trimming is 2 bases at the V end and 8 bases at the J end, and the number of junction bases without a gene match is 7. Its CDR3 holds 15 amino acids, cysteine through phenylalanine. Only the CDR3 portion is preserved as DNA: 45 bases, with reading frame beginning at the first base. The intended sense of this specimen's time point label: pre-reinfection, 55 to 20 weeks before reinfection detection. TCR sequencing was performed on the sorted cells directly ex vivo, without any in vitro expansion beforehand. The donors were people who inject drugs and were enrolled in the Montreal Acute Hepatitis C Cohort Study (HEPCO) in Canada. As controls, total naive CD8 T cells, sorted as viable CD3+ CD8+ CD45RO-, were obtained from two donors at each of the three reinfection time points. Before sorting, cryopreserved peripheral blood mononuclear cells were thawed, and CD8 T cells were purified from the thawed cells. CD8 T cells were enriched by negative selection with the MACS CD8+ T cell Isolation Kit. Cell sorting was done on a BD FACSAria II sorter with FACSDiva software, and data were analyzed with FlowJo.

Study-wide conclusions, independent of this receptor: Because only four or five donors were included, definitive conclusions about public clonotypes linked to secondary clearance were beyond the reach of the study.

The library was made by the immunoSEQ multiplex PCR assay. Genomic DNA was extracted from the sorted cells, and the TCR beta V, D and J regions were sequenced using the automated high-throughput method of Adaptive Biotechnologies. A two-step, bias-controlled multiplex PCR was used to amplify the CDR3 regions. Amplified TCR beta libraries were sequenced on an Illumina instrument. The published analysis was carried out like this. Demultiplexed reads were processed to lower amplification and sequencing bias, and the IMGT database was used to assign CDR3 sequences to gene families. ImmunoSEQ software version 2.0 was used to analyze the repertoire data. Out-of-frame sequences and sequences with stop codons in the CDR3 were removed from clonotype lists. Clonotypes with a frequency below 0.01% were excluded because such clonotypes corresponded to less than one cell. To get richness, observed richness was divided by input cell number, while evenness came from dividing Shannon entropy by log observed richness. Repertoire diversity and similarity between time points were quantified using Simpson diversity and Morisita-Horn overlap indices. Each clonotype was placed into one of four groups: dominant (>1%), sub-dominant (0.5-0.99%), low abundance (0.1-0.49%) or lowest abundance (<0.1%). A germline index was calculated as total CDR3 length minus total nucleotide additions, divided by total CDR3 length. Here the immuneACCESS table is served through TCRdb, limited to in-frame sequences with V and J called. Missing clones are a known gap in these copies; in checked studies unresolved V genes cover under half, and the rest lacks a known reason. The DNA was the basis for D and trimming; V, J and clone size are from that table. The sample table records just over 50,000 clones; just under 90% of these occur just once. Together, the top ten hold 0.95% to 1.1% of the sample.

Comments on this clone: Its antigen is still unknown. No base quality information exists; no much larger clone differs at one position.

This chain joins TRBV9 to TRBJ2-1; 10 central bases correspond to TRBD1. The sequenced sample consisted of naive CD8+ T cells sorted from blood. In the paper's terms, the cell subset or site label means: total naive CD8+CD45RO- T cells. The clonotype was recovered from a man aged 18 to 29 with hepatitis C virus infection. Read as DNA, the sequence is TGTGCCAGCAGCGTCGGGACAGGGGTAGGATATGAGCAGTTCTTC. Its protein reads: CASSVGTGVGYEQFF.